The present T cell receptor beta chain was sequenced within a study of radiotherapy plus CTLA-4 blockade in lung cancer. Across the study: Across the patients, objective responses occurred in under 20%, and disease control in roughly 30%. Whole-study results and caveats: Blood TCR clones of tumor origin expanded after radiotherapy plus ipilimumab.

People whose metastatic non-small-cell lung cancer was chemo-refractory got focal radiation along with CTLA-4 blockade by ipilimumab. CDR1 and CDR2 from the germline V gene are SGHKS and YYEKEE (reference sequence). There are 14 residues in the CDR3. The V end lost 5 bases, the J end lost 4 bases, and 15 bases lay between the germline ends. Produced via immunoSEQ multiplex PCR; TCRdb's table is partial and in-frame only. The repertoire holds tens of thousands of clones, with 78% as singletons. To note about this clone: The target antigen is unknown.

The starting material was peripheral blood, obtained from a patient treated with radiotherapy plus ipilimumab. J is TRBJ1-1 and V is TRBV5-5, with a possible D match to TRBD1 (5 bases). This TCR came from a human donor with non-small cell lung cancer whose response to radiotherapy plus ipilimumab could not be evaluated. Some clones in this sample may be carry-over from other donors' samples. Here the CDR3 DNA reads TGTGCCAGCAGTTTACAGGTGGGGGGCACTGAAGCTTTCTTT. This encodes CASSLQVGGTEAFF. Full variable domain (remainder filled in from reference TRBV5-5 and TRBJ1-1): DAGVTQSPTHLIKTRGQQVTLRCSPISGHKSVSWYQQVLGQGPQFIFQYYEKEERGRGNFPDRFSARQFPNYSSELNVNALLLGDSALYLCASSLQVGGTEAFFGQGTRLTVV.